This passage covers 8 T cell receptor beta chains from one sample sequenced in a study of blood T cell repertoires in COVID-19. Data came from immunoSEQ multiplex PCR; TCRdb stores just in-frame clones and leaves some out. The sample holds around 170,000 clones, roughly 81% seen once. Sample: peripheral blood. Receptors originate from an elderly woman with COVID-19, enrolled during active disease.

This chain joins TRBV10-3 and TRBJ1-3; TRBD1 is a possible D gene (5 bases). V lost 2 bases and J lost 0, with 11 bases in between. The CDR3 has 16 residues. CDR1 and CDR2 from the germline V gene are ENHRY and SYGVKD. This CDR3 reads CAISEGRGYSGNTIYF. CDR3 sequence (DNA): TGTGCCATCAGTGAGGGGAGGGGCTACTCTGGAAACACCATATATTTT.

The V gene is TRBV6-6, the J gene TRBJ2-7; the D gene is possibly TRBD1 (6 bases). Germline CDR1 reads MNHNY; CDR2 reads SVGAGI (reference sequence). V was trimmed by 7 bases and J by 5 bases, leaving 18 bases between them. The CDR3 has 14 residues. CDR3 bases: TGTGCCAGCAACACTACATTCAGGGGCCACGAGCAGTACTTC. Its translation: CASNTTFRGHEQYF.

The chain has TRBV15 and TRBJ2-3; 9 bases are a match to TRBD2. The CDR3 is 17 amino acids. Trimming cost V 1 base and J 1 base; bases outside gene matches: 6. Germline CDR1 and CDR2: LNHNV and YYDKDF (reference sequence). CDR3 loop: CATSRGIAGAGTDTQYF. The CDR3 region has the DNA TGTGCCACCAGCAGAGGGATAGCGGGAGCGGGCACAGATACGCAGTATTTT.

The CDR3 here is CACCSNQPQHF. The CDR3 DNA follows: TGTGCCTGCTGTAGCAATCAGCCCCAGCATTTT. The V and J genes are TRBV30 and TRBJ1-5; D is unclear. The germline V gene has CDR1 GTSNPN and CDR2 SVGIG (reference sequence). CDR3 length: 11 amino acids. V was pared by 6 bases and J by 0 bases, with 3 bases between.

The chain couples TRBV7-8 to TRBJ2-7; 8 bases fit TRBD2. Germline lookup yields CDR1 SGHVS and CDR2 FQNEAQ. Trimming cost V 2 bases and J 1 base; bases outside gene matches: 10. This CDR3 is 17 amino acids long. The CDR3 coding sequence is TGTGCCAGCAGCTTACCGAAAAGCGGGAGTAGGTCCTACGAGCAGTACTTC. This gives the protein CASSLPKSGSRSYEQYF. Supplemented by reference TRBV7-8 and TRBJ2-7, the full variable domain reads GAGVSQSPRYKVAKRGQDVALRCDPISGHVSLFWYQQALGQGPEFLTYFQNEAQLDKSGLPSDRFFAERPEGSVSTLKIQRTQQEDSAVYLCASSLPKSGSRSYEQYFGPGTRLTVT.

The V call is TRBV18, the J call TRBJ1-1, with 8 positions matching TRBD1. Germline assignment: CDR1 KGHSH and CDR2 LQKENI. The V and J ends lost 2 bases and 3 bases, in that order; junction bases with no gene match: 11. The CDR3 sequence is 17 residues long. CDR3 coding DNA: TGTGCCAGCTCACCAACGGCAGGGGGCGGGACAGACACTGAAGCTTTCTTT. It codes for CASSPTAGGGTDTEAFF.

This sequence joins TRBV4-1 and TRBJ2-5, with TRBD2 identical over 9 bases. Germline CDR1 reads MGHRA; CDR2 reads YSYEKL. The junction had 0 bases not matched to a gene; V was cut back by 4 bases and J by 3 bases. The CDR3 spans 13 residues. The DNA of the CDR3 is TGCGCCAGCAGCCGACTAGCGGAAGAGACCCAGTACTTC. It specifies CASSRLAEETQYF.

The chain links TRBV5-1 to TRBJ2-2; 8 nucleotides match TRBD2. The V gene's germline CDR1 is SGHRS and CDR2 YFSETQ. The CDR3 loop spans 17 amino acids. V lost 4 bases and J lost 5; bases outside the gene matches: 13. The chain's CDR3 is CASSPAAGVSVTGELFF. CDR3 sequence (DNA): TGCGCCAGCAGCCCCGCAGCGGGAGTCAGTGTAACCGGGGAGCTGTTTTTT.